These 5 T cell receptor beta chains were sequenced from one sample in a study of CD8+CD57+ T cells in acquired aplastic anemia (dated 2018 in TCRdb). Instrument on record: Illumina HiSeq 2000. TCR beta VDJ combination and CDR3 sequence profiling used genomic DNA as the template. Using fastp trimming at Q25 and MiXCR clonotype assembly, TCRdb reanalyzed the public sequencing data and kept in-frame beta chains. Merged by CDR3 protein, the rows form single entries marked with the most common genes and DNA. For this sample the table gives roughly 58,000 distinct CDR3 sequences, of which 55% were detected only once. About 2.5% of the sample is held by the ten biggest clonotypes. The specimen was sorted CD4+, CD8+, or CD8+CD57+ T cells (not recorded which) from PBMCs. Receptors were obtained from a human donor in good health, serving as a control.

This clonotype appeared many times. The chain combines TRBV6-5 with TRBJ1-5, with 7 nucleotides matching TRBD1. Germline V gives CDR1 MNHEY, CDR2 SVGAGI. Trimming at V came to 10 bases and at J to 6 bases, leaving 9 bases not matched to a gene. The CDR3 is made up of 13 amino acids. The CDR3 DNA reads as TGTGCCACCGTTACAGGGGAGGCTCAGCCCCAGCATTTT. As protein: CATVTGEAQPQHF.

This clonotype was detected many times. This chain uses TRBV19 with TRBJ2-2, with 7 bases fitting TRBD2. The CDR3 has 14 residues. V shed 6 bases and J 5 bases; nucleotides not matched to a gene: 6. Per the germline V gene, CDR1 is LNHDA and CDR2 is SQIVND (reference sequence). CDR3 nucleotides: TGTGCCAGTAGAGCGGGATACAGGACCGGGGAGCTGTTTTTT. The encoded protein is CASRAGYRTGELFF.

Ten or more counts support this clonotype. The rearrangement uses TRBV28 and TRBJ1-2, with a tentative D call TRBD1 (6 bases). This CDR3 is built from 13 residues. Germline lookup yields CDR1 MDHEN and CDR2 SYDVKM. With 8 bases removed from V and 2 bases from J, the gap between germline ends came to 12 bases. In DNA, the CDR3 is TGTGCCAGCGCTCTTGGACAGAACTATGGCTACACCTTC. Its protein product is CASALGQNYGYTF.

Here the CDR3 DNA reads TGTGCCAGCAGGGGATACAGGGGGAGATACGAGCAGTACTTC. It codes for CASRGYRGRYEQYF. J is TRBJ2-7 and V is TRBV12-3 or TRBV12-4; 8 bases agree with TRBD1. The CDR3 runs 14 residues. V gave up 6 bases and J gave up 4 bases; unmatched junction bases: 8.

This clonotype was seen more than once but under ten times. V gene TRBV2 combines with J gene TRBJ2-3, with a possible D match to TRBD1 (5 bases). Germline V CDR1 and CDR2: SNHLY, FYNNEI. This CDR3 has 13 residues. Between the trimmed V and J ends, which lost 6 bases and 4 bases, there was a span of 11 bases. The CDR3 loop reads CASRKGYSDTQYF. The CDR3 DNA reads TGTGCCAGCAGGAAGGGGTATTCAGATACGCAGTATTTT.